This TCR beta chain was obtained from a study of breast tumors, draining lymph nodes, adjacent tissues. Study-level results: Tumor TCR diversity was below lymph nodes but above nontumor tissue. Data fit most tumor T cells coming from lymph node, expanding in tumor. That most tumor T cells come from lymph nodes remained unproven.

Breast cancer patients provided tissue from their axillary draining lymph nodes. This clonotype was recorded at least ten times. Antigen specificity is unknown. The CDR3 has 17 amino acids. CDR1 and CDR2 (germline): SGHKS, YYEKEE (reference sequence). V was pared by 3 bases and J by 1 base, with 12 bases of the junction left unmatched. TCRdb re-analysed the multiplex PCR reads in MiXCR, keeping a single row per CDR3 protein. The sample lists more than 200,000 distinct CDR3 sequences; roughly 30% were seen once. The sequenced sample consisted of axillary lymph node tissue. The chain joins TRBV5-5 to TRBJ1-2; 7 bases are shared with TRBD1. The source is a female donor with breast cancer. Some clones in this sample may be carry-over from other donors' samples. The CDR3: CASSSGDSLKYNYGYTF. Written as DNA, the CDR3 is TGTGCCAGCAGCTCGGGGGACAGTCTAAAGTATAACTATGGCTACACCTTC. Filled out from reference TRBV5-5 and TRBJ1-2, the complete variable domain reads DAGVTQSPTHLIKTRGQQVTLRCSPISGHKSVSWYQQVLGQGPQFIFQYYEKEERGRGNFPDRFSARQFPNYSSELNVNALLLGDSALYLCASSSGDSLKYNYGYTFGSGTRLTVV.